This T cell receptor (beta chain) was observed in a study of beta chain features in type 1 diabetes. Study results and limitations: Sequencing of cDNA might inflate the share of cells that strongly express TCR. When Type 1 diabetes patients were examined, their TCRB CDR3s proved moderately but significantly shorter in all four CD4+ subsets. A potential PCR bias toward shorter templates would be equal in patient and control samples.

The study reverse transcribed the entire isolated RNA, so it sequenced expressed TCRB transcripts. This table comes from immunoSEQ multiplex PCR, and its TCRdb copy is limited to in-frame clones, with some not included. This table has hundreds of thousands of clones, roughly 13% appearing once. Donors contributed one heparinised blood draw apiece, averaging about 116 mL. In the case of this clone: Its specificity is unknown.

The receptor comes from a man aged 18-30 years with type 1 diabetes. Sequenced sample: naive CD4+ T cells from blood.

CDR3 sequence reads: CASSPDRLYSYEQYF. Here the CDR3 DNA reads TGTGCCAGCTCGCCCGACAGACTCTACTCCTACGAGCAGTACTTC. This rearrangement joins TRBV18 to TRBJ2-7; tentative D call: TRBD1 (5 bases). Trimming removed 6 bases at V and 0 bases at J, with 15 bases between. The CDR3 loop spans 15 amino acids. Germline V gene sequence: CDR1 KGHSH, CDR2 LQKENI.